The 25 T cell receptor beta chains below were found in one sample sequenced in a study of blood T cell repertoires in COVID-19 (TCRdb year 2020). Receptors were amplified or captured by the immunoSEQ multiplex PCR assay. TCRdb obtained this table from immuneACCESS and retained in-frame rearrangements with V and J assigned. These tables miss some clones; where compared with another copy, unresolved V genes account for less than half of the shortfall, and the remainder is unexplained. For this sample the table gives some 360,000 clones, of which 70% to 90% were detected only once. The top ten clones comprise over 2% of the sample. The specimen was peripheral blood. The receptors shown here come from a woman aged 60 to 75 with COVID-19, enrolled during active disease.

DNA for the CDR3: TGTGCCACCCTAGACAGGGTAGCTTTCTTT. This translates into CATLDRVAFF. This chain links TRBV6-5 with TRBJ1-1; the match to TRBD1 covers 7 bases. Germline lookup yields CDR1 MNHEY and CDR2 SVGAGI. The trim removed 10 bases at V and 10 bases at J, leaving 6 bases unmatched. CDR3 size: 10 residues.

CDR3 nucleotide sequence: TGTGCCATCAGTCTGACAGAGATAACTGAAGCTTTCTTT. Protein sequence: CAISLTEITEAFF. This chain uses TRBV10-3 with TRBJ1-1, with D possibly being TRBD1 (5 bases). Per germline, CDR1 ENHRY and CDR2 SYGVKD. V lost 5 bases and J lost 5, with 12 bases in between. This CDR3 has 13 residues.

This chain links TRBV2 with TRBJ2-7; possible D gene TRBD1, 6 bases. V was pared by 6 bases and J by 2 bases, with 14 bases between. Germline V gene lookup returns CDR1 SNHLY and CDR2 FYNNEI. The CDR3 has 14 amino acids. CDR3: CASSGQGIPYEQYF. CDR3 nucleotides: TGTGCCAGCAGCGGGCAGGGGATCCCCTACGAGCAGTACTTC.

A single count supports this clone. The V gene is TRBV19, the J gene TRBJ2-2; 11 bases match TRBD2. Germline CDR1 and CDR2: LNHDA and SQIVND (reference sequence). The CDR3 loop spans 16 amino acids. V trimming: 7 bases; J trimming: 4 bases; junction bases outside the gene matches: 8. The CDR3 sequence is CASKPTSGGGTGELFF. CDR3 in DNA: TGTGCCAGTAAGCCAACTAGCGGGGGAGGCACCGGGGAGCTGTTTTTT.

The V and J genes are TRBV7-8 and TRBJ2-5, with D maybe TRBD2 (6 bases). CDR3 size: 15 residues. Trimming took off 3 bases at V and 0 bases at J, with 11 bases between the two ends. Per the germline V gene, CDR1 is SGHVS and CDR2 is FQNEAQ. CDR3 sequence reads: CASSLQDYHQETQYF. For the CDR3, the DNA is TGTGCCAGCAGCTTGCAGGACTACCACCAAGAGACCCAGTACTTC.

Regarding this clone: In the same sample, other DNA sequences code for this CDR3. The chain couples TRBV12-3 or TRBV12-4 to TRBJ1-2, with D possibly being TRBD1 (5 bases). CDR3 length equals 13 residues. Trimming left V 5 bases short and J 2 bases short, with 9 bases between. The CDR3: CASSRQGNYGYTF. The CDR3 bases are TGTGCCAGCAGTCGTCAGGGAAACTATGGCTACACCTTC.

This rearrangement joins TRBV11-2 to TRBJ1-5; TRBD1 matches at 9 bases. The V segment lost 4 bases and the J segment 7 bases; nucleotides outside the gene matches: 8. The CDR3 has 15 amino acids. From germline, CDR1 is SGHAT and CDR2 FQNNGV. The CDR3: CASSSTGGRWQPQHF. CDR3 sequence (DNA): TGTGCCAGCAGCTCTACAGGGGGCCGATGGCAGCCCCAGCATTTT.

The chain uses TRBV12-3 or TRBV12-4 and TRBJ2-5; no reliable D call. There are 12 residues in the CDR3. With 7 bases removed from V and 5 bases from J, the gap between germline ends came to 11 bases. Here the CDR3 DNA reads TGTGCCAGCACCTCATCCCAGGAGACCCAGTACTTC. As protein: CASTSSQETQYF.

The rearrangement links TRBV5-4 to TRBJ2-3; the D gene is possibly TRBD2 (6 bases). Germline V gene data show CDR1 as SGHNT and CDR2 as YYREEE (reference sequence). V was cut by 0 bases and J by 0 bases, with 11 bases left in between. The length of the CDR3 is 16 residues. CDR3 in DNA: TGTGCCAGCAGCTTGGGGGTGGGGACTAGCACAGATACGCAGTATTTT. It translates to CASSLGVGTSTDTQYF.

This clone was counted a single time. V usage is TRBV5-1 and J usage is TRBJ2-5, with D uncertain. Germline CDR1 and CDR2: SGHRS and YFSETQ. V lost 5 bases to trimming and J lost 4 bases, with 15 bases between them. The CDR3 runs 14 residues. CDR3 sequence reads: CASSPGARPETQYF. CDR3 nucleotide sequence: TGCGCCAGCAGTCCAGGTGCCAGGCCAGAGACCCAGTACTTC.

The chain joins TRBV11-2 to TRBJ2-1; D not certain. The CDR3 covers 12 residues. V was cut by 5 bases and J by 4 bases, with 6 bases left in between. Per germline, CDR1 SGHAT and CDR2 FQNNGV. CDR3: CASSQDYNEQFF. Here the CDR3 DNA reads TGTGCCAGCAGCCAGGATTACAATGAGCAGTTCTTC.

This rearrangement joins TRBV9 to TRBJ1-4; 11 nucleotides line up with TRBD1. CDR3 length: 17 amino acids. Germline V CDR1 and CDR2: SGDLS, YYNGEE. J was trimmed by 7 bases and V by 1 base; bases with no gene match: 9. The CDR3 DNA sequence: TGTGCCAGCAGCGTAAACCCGATGGGGACAGGGGGTGAAAAACTGTTTTTT. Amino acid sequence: CASSVNPMGTGGEKLFF.

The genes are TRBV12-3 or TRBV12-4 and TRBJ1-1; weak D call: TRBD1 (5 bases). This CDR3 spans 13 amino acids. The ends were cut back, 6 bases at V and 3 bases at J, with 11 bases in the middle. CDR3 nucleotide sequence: TGTGCCAGCAGCGTTACCAGGGACACTGAAGCTTTCTTT. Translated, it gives CASSVTRDTEAFF.

For the CDR3, the DNA is TGTGCCAGCAGCCCCCAGGGCCAGCCCTTGGTCTCTGGGGAGCTGTTTTTT. Amino acid sequence: CASSPQGQPLVSGELFF. The genes are TRBV7-3 and TRBJ2-2, with D tentatively TRBD1 (5 bases). Germline CDR1 SGHTA, CDR2 FQGTGA. The CDR3 is 17 residues long. V lost 5 bases and J lost 8, with 24 bases in between.

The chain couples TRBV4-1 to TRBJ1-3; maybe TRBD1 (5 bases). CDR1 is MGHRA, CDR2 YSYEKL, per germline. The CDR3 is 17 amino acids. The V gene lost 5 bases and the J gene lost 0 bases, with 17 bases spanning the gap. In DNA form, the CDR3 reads TGCGCCAGCAGCGAAAGGGACTCCCAAGGCTCTGGAAACACCATATATTTT. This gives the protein CASSERDSQGSGNTIYF.

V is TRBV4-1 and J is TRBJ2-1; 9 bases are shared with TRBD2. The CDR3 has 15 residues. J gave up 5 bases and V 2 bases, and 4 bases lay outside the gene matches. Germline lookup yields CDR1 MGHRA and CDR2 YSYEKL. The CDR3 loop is CASSQSGGRNNEQFF. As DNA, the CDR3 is TGCGCCAGCAGCCAAAGCGGGGGGAGAAACAATGAGCAGTTCTTC.

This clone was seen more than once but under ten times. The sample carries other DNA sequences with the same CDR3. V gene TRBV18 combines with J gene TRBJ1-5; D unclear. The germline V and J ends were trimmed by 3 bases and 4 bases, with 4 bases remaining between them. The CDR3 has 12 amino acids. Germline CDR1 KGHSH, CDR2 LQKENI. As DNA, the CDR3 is TGTGCCAGCTCACCCTCGAATCAGCCCCAGCATTTT. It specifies CASSPSNQPQHF.

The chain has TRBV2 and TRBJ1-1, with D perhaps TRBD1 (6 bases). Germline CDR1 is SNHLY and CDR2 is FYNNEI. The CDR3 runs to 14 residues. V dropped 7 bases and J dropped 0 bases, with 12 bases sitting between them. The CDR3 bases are TGTGCCAGCAAGGGCAGGGGATTGAACACTGAAGCTTTCTTT. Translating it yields CASKGRGLNTEAFF.

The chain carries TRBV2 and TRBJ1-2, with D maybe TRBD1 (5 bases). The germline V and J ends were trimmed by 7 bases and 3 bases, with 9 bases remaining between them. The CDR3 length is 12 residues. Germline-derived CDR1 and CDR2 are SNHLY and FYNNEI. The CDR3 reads CASTRADYGYTF. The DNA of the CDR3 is TGTGCCAGCACCAGGGCTGACTATGGCTACACCTTC.

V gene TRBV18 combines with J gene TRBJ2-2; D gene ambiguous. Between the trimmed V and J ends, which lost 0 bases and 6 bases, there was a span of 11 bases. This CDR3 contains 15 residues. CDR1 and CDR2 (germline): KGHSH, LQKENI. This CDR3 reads CASSPPLSLAGELFF. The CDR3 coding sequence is TGTGCCAGCTCACCACCCCTTTCACTGGCCGGGGAGCTGTTTTTT.

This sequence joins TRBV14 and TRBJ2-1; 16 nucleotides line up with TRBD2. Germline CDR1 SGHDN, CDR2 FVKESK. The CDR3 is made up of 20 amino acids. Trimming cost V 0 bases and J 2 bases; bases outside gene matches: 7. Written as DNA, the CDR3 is TGTGCCAGCAGCCAAGATACGGGACTAGCGGGGGGGCGTCCCTACAATGAGCAGTTCTTC. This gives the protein CASSQDTGLAGGRPYNEQFF.

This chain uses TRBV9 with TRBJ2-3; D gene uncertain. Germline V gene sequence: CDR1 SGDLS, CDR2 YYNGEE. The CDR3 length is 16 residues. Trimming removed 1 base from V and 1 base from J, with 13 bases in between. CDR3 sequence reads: CASSVLPVLRTDTQYF. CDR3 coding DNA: TGTGCCAGCAGCGTACTCCCCGTACTTCGCACAGATACGCAGTATTTT.

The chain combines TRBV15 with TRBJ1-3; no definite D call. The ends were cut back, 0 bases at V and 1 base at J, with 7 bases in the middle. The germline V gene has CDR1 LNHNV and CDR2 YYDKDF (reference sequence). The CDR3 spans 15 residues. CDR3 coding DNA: TGTGCCACCAGCAGAGATCTTATTTCTGGAAACACCATATATTTT. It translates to CATSRDLISGNTIYF.

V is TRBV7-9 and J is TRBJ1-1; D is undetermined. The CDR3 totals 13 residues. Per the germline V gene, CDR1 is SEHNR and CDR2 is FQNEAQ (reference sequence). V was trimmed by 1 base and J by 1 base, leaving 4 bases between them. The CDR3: CASSLDRNTEAFF. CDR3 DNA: TGTGCCAGCAGCTTAGACAGGAACACTGAAGCTTTCTTT.

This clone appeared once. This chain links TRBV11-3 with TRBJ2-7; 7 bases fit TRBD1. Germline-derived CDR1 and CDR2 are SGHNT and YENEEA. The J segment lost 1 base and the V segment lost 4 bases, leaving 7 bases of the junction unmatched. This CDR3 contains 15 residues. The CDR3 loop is CASSSWQGDSYEQYF. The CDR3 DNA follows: TGTGCCAGCAGCTCTTGGCAGGGGGATTCCTACGAGCAGTACTTC.